The 26 T cell receptor beta chains below come from one sample, sequenced in a study of T cells in localized non-small cell lung cancer (dated by TCRdb to about 2020). Library preparation employed the immunoSEQ multiplex PCR assay. TCRdb retrieved this table from immuneACCESS and kept in-frame rearrangements only. Not all clones are present; in checked studies, unresolved V genes account for under half, and no reason is known for the remainder. Recorded for this sample are several thousand clones; 92% of them occurred a single time. Clones ranked in the top ten supply over 3.5% of the sample. Sequencing was performed on peripheral blood mononuclear cells, taken before any cancer treatment. Source of these receptors: a male donor at least 60 years old with stage II lung adenocarcinoma.

The rearrangement links TRBV7-2 to TRBJ2-7; 12 bases fit TRBD1. V was clipped by 5 bases and J by 5 bases; unmatched bases: 4. Germline V gives CDR1 SGHTA, CDR2 FQGNSA. The CDR3 covers 14 residues. As DNA, the CDR3 is TGTGCCAGCAGCCCCGGGACAGGGGGCGACGAGCAGTACTTC. Translation: CASSPGTGGDEQYF.

This clone was found once. This sequence joins TRBV7-3 and TRBJ1-3; D uncertain. The V gene's germline CDR1 is SGHTA and CDR2 FQGTGA. CDR3 length: 14 residues. The germline V and J ends were trimmed by 4 bases and 3 bases, with 10 bases remaining between them. The CDR3 is CASSSGPNGNTIYF. The CDR3 DNA reads as TGTGCCAGCAGCTCAGGCCCAAATGGAAACACCATATATTTT.

This chain connects TRBV9 to TRBJ2-2; D is undetermined. CDR1 SGDLS and CDR2 YYNGEE come from the germline V gene. CDR3 size: 15 residues. The V end lost 0 bases, the J end lost 7 bases, and 13 bases lay between the germline ends. The CDR3: CASSVEQEWGGELFF. CDR3 coding DNA: TGTGCCAGCAGCGTAGAGCAAGAGTGGGGCGGGGAGCTGTTTTTT. Full variable domain (rest looked up from reference TRBV9 and TRBJ2-2): DSGVTQTPKHLITATGQRVTLRCSPRSGDLSVYWYQQSLDQGLQFLIQYYNGEERAKGNILERFSAQQFPDLHSELNLSSLELGDSALYFCASSVEQEWGGELFFGEGSRLTVL.

The J gene is TRBJ2-3, the V gene TRBV27, with 9 bases that match TRBD1. The CDR3 runs to 14 residues. Germline CDR1 and CDR2: MNHEY and SMNVEV (reference sequence). J was trimmed by 6 bases and V by 5 bases; bases with no gene match: 6. The CDR3 sequence is CASSRQGVIDTQYF. The DNA for the CDR3 is TGTGCCAGCAGTCGACAGGGGGTGATTGATACGCAGTATTTT.

J is TRBJ1-1 and V is TRBV30; unclear D gene. This CDR3 spans 11 amino acids. The V gene's germline CDR1 is GTSNPN and CDR2 SVGIG (reference sequence). Trimming left V 4 bases short and J 2 bases short, with 5 bases between. CDR3 sequence reads: CAWKLNTEAFF. For the CDR3, the DNA is TGTGCCTGGAAACTTAACACTGAAGCTTTCTTT.

The chain employs TRBV7-2 and TRBJ1-6; no clear D gene. V was clipped by 5 bases and J by 9 bases, with 8 bases between them. The CDR3 is 12 residues long. Per germline, CDR1 SGHTA and CDR2 FQGNSA. CDR3 DNA: TGTGCCAGCAGCCTCATGGGTTCACCCCTCCACTTT. It yields the protein CASSLMGSPLHF.

The CDR3 loop reads CAWSEGKLQETQYF. DNA of the CDR3: TGTGCCTGGAGCGAAGGGAAACTACAAGAGACCCAGTACTTC. The rearrangement links TRBV30 to TRBJ2-5; unclear D gene. V dropped 3 bases and J dropped 2 bases, with 13 bases sitting between them. Germline CDR1 GTSNPN, CDR2 SVGIG (reference sequence). The length of the CDR3 is 14 residues.

This clone was found once. The chain couples TRBV30 to TRBJ2-1; 10 bases align to TRBD2. Germline assignment: CDR1 GTSNPN and CDR2 SVGIG (reference sequence). The CDR3 sequence is 14 residues long. With V trimmed by 7 bases and J by 4 bases, 7 bases remained unmatched. The CDR3 DNA reads as TGTGCCTACAATAGCGGGGGGCGATACAATGAGCAGTTCTTC. This encodes CAYNSGGRYNEQFF. Full variable domain (remainder filled in from reference TRBV30 and TRBJ2-1): SQTIHQWPATLVQPVGSPLSLECTVEGTSNPNLYWYRQAAGRGLQLLFYSVGIGQISSEVPQNLSASRPQDRQFILSSKKLLLSDSGFYLCAYNSGGRYNEQFFGPGTRLTVL.

The chain couples TRBV13 to TRBJ1-6, with D possibly matching TRBD1 (5 bases). Per the germline V gene, CDR1 is PRHDT and CDR2 is FYEKMQ (reference sequence). The V end lost 4 bases, the J end lost 7 bases, and 17 bases lay between the germline ends. The CDR3 contains 16 residues. In nucleotides, the CDR3 is TGTGCCAGCAGCTCGATTCGGGACCAGGCCAATTCACCCCTCCACTTT. It translates to CASSSIRDQANSPLHF. Drawing the rest from reference TRBV13 and TRBJ1-6, the complete variable domain is AAGVIQSPRHLIKEKRETATLKCYPIPRHDTVYWYQQGPGQDPQFLISFYEKMQSDKGSIPDRFSAQQFSDYHSELNMSSLELGDSALYFCASSSIRDQANSPLHFGNGTRLTVT.

This rearrangement joins TRBV9 to TRBJ2-2, with a weak D call TRBD2 (6 bases). V was pared by 0 bases and J by 0 bases, with 9 bases between. The CDR3 has 16 residues. The germline gives CDR1 SGDLS, CDR2 YYNGEE. CDR3 nucleotide sequence: TGTGCCAGCAGCGTAGGGGGACTCTCGAACACCGGGGAGCTGTTTTTT. This translates into CASSVGGLSNTGELFF.

V gene TRBV15 combines with J gene TRBJ1-5; TRBD1 matches at 8 bases. CDR1 is LNHNV and CDR2 is YYDKDF in the germline V gene (reference sequence). J was trimmed by 7 bases and V by 1 base; bases with no gene match: 6. The CDR3 totals 15 residues. Written as DNA, the CDR3 is TGTGCCACCAGCAGAGTAGGACAGGGAAGGCAGCCCCAGCATTTT. It encodes CATSRVGQGRQPQHF.

The J gene is TRBJ2-3, the V gene TRBV6-6; 9 bases agree with TRBD1. The germline V gene encodes CDR1 MNHNY and CDR2 SVGAGI (reference sequence). The CDR3 runs 13 residues. Trimming removed 10 bases from V and 4 bases from J; junction bases left unmatched: 6. The CDR3 DNA follows: TGTGCCATTAAGAGACAGGGGGCAGATACGCAGTATTTT. Its protein is CAIKRQGADTQYF.

The gene calls are TRBV11-2 and TRBJ2-5; D is unclear. V dropped 0 bases and J dropped 0 bases, with 14 bases sitting between them. The CDR3 has 17 residues. In germline, CDR1 is SGHAT, CDR2 FQNNGV. For the CDR3, the DNA is TGTGCCAGCAGCTTAGATACGTTTGGGGAAAACCAAGAGACCCAGTACTTC. Translating gives CASSLDTFGENQETQYF.

Here the CDR3 reads CASSDSLESTQYF. The CDR3 region has the DNA TGTGCCAGCAGTGACTCGCTCGAGAGTACGCAGTATTTT. The chain carries TRBV6-4 and TRBJ2-3; no reliable D call. The CDR3 sequence is 13 residues long. Germline CDR1 and CDR2: MRHNA and SNTAGT. Trimming shortened V by 0 bases and J by 8 bases, and 9 bases separated the two germline ends.

The chain carries TRBV5-4 and TRBJ2-3; a weak D match, TRBD1 (6 bases). Germline assignment: CDR1 SGHNT and CDR2 YYREEE (reference sequence). Trimming took 4 bases from V and 0 from J, leaving 12 bases between them. CDR3 length: 15 amino acids. DNA for the CDR3: TGTGCCAGCAGCCCCGGGACAACTAGCACAGATACGCAGTATTTT. It codes for CASSPGTTSTDTQYF.

The chain joins TRBV5-4 to TRBJ2-2; weak D call: TRBD2 (6 bases). Germline CDR1 and CDR2: SGHNT and YYREEE (reference sequence). The CDR3 covers 15 residues. Trimming cost V 3 bases and J 6 bases, with 15 bases left between them. The CDR3 region is CASSYGTQAPGELFF. For the CDR3, the DNA is TGTGCCAGCAGCTATGGGACTCAGGCGCCCGGGGAGCTGTTTTTT. The entire variable domain, with the rest obtained from reference TRBV5-4 and TRBJ2-2, is as follows: ETGVTQSPTHLIKTRGQQVTLRCSSQSGHNTVSWYQQALGQGPQFIFQYYREEENGRGNFPPRFSGLQFPNYSSELNVNALELDDSALYLCASSYGTQAPGELFFGEGSRLTVL.

V and J are TRBV5-1 and TRBJ2-7; weak D call: TRBD2 (5 bases). This CDR3 region has 13 residues. Germline V CDR1 and CDR2: SGHRS, YFSETQ. V was cut by 4 bases and J by 1 base, with 9 bases left in between. CDR3 amino acids: CASSPDFSYEQYF. The CDR3 coding sequence is TGCGCCAGCAGCCCGGACTTTTCCTACGAGCAGTACTTC.

The gene calls are TRBV29-1 and TRBJ2-3; D possibly uses TRBD1 or TRBD2 (5 bases each). Trimming pared 2 bases from V and 4 bases from J, leaving 10 bases between. The CDR3 spans 13 residues. The V gene's germline CDR1 is SQVTM and CDR2 ANQGSEA. For the CDR3, the DNA is TGCAGCGTTGAAAGAGGGGTTGCAGATACGCAGTATTTT. This encodes CSVERGVADTQYF.

The CDR3 loop reads CASSVSGTGVGELFF. The CDR3 DNA reads TGTGCCAGCAGCGTATCAGGGACAGGGGTCGGGGAGCTGTTTTTT. The J gene is TRBJ2-2, the V gene TRBV9; 10 nucleotides line up with TRBD1. The CDR3 has 15 residues. Germline V gene data show CDR1 as SGDLS and CDR2 as YYNGEE. V shed 1 base and J 7 bases; nucleotides not matched to a gene: 4.

The J gene is TRBJ1-1, the V gene TRBV5-6; D unclear. Germline-derived CDR1 and CDR2 are SGHDT and YYEEEE. This CDR3 has 11 amino acids. V gave up 0 bases and J gave up 6 bases, with 3 bases separating them. Here the CDR3 DNA reads TGTGCCAGCAGCTTGGGCTCTGAAGCTTTCTTT. Encoded protein: CASSLGSEAFF. The entire variable domain, with the rest obtained from reference TRBV5-6 and TRBJ1-1, is as follows: DAGVTQSPTHLIKTRGQQVTLRCSPKSGHDTVSWYQQALGQGPQFIFQYYEEEERQRGNFPDRFSGHQFPNYSSELNVNALLLGDSALYLCASSLGSEAFFGQGTRLTVV.

The V and J genes are TRBV2 and TRBJ1-4, with no clear D. Germline-derived CDR1 and CDR2 are SNHLY and FYNNEI. The V and J ends lost 7 bases and 0 bases respectively, with 9 bases between them. CDR3 length: 14 amino acids. The CDR3 DNA sequence: TGTGCCAGCAATGCTGACGCAACTAATGAAAAACTGTTTTTT. The encoded protein is CASNADATNEKLFF.

This sequence joins TRBV4-3 and TRBJ1-3; no definite D call. Trimming cost V 4 bases and J 15 bases, with 19 bases left between them. Germline CDR1 LGHNA, CDR2 YSLEER. This CDR3 comprises 13 residues. The chain's CDR3 is CASSLVGVPDTYF. The CDR3 DNA reads TGCGCCAGCAGCCTGGTGGGCGTTCCAGACACATATTTT.

This clone occurred once. The V call is TRBV10-1, the J call TRBJ1-2; 8 bases agree with TRBD1. Germline-derived CDR1 and CDR2 are WNHNN and SYGVQD (reference sequence). This CDR3 has 13 amino acids. V was clipped by 5 bases and J by 7 bases; unmatched bases: 6. CDR3 in amino acids: CASSPGQGGGYTF. The DNA for the CDR3 is TGCGCCAGCAGTCCAGGACAGGGAGGTGGCTACACCTTC.

This chain uses TRBV27 with TRBJ1-1; D is uncertain. Trimming took off 4 bases at V and 0 bases at J, with 21 bases between the two ends. The CDR3 is made up of 18 amino acids. Per the germline V gene, CDR1 is MNHEY and CDR2 is SMNVEV (reference sequence). The CDR3 coding sequence is TGTGCCAGCAGTTATGAGGCAGGCAAAAGCGGCATGAACACTGAAGCTTTCTTT. Its protein is CASSYEAGKSGMNTEAFF.

With respect to this clone: One end of the junction does not line up with germline, which may come from a read error. The sample holds other DNA sequences that translate to the same CDR3. This rearrangement joins TRBV6-4 to TRBJ2-1; 8 positions agree with TRBD1. From germline, CDR1 is MRHNA and CDR2 SNTAGT. The CDR3 spans 18 residues. The CDR3 spells CASRQFPGGQASYNEQFF. In nucleotides, the CDR3 is TGTGCCAGTCGGCAATTCCCAGGGGGCCAAGCGTCTTACAATGAGCAATTCTTC.

The sample holds one count of this clone. The chain carries TRBV5-8 and TRBJ1-1; D not resolved. Deletions cut 2 bases from V and 0 bases from J, with 5 bases between. CDR1 and CDR2 from the germline V gene are SGHTS and YDEGEE. CDR3 length equals 13 residues. In DNA form, the CDR3 reads TGTGCCAGCAGCTTTAGGATGAACACTGAAGCTTTCTTT. Its protein is CASSFRMNTEAFF. Drawing the rest from reference TRBV5-8 and TRBJ1-1, the complete variable domain is EAGVTQSPTHLIKTRGQQATLRCSPISGHTSVYWYQQALGLGLQFLLWYDEGEERNRGNFPPRFSGRQFPNYSSELNVNALELEDSALYLCASSFRMNTEAFFGQGTRLTVV.